The table lists the clone carrying this T cell receptor (beta chain) with a count of one. This entry belongs to a study of blood T cell repertoires in COVID-19. Overall study context: Samples taken during acute and convalescent COVID-19 were collected in the United States, Italy and Spain. PBMCs, B-cell-depleted T cells, or T cells were the source of the cDNA or gDNA that made up the material.

The ends lost 6 bases at V and 4 bases at J; junction bases unmatched: 8. Germline V lookup: CDR1 MNHEY, CDR2 SVGAGI. The CDR3 has 15 residues. How the authors handled the data: Quantification of nucleated cells was approximated via reference gene primer amplification. Libraries were prepared by immunoSEQ multiplex PCR; TCRdb keeps only in-frame clonotypes and omits some of them. That table furnishes V, J and clone size, whereas the DNA furnished D and trimming. Among about 83,000 clones listed, around 90% were seen once. The clonotype was recovered from a woman of 80 years or more with active or convalescent COVID-19. The material sequenced was peripheral blood. The chain recombines TRBV6-5 with TRBJ1-3, with 8 bases lining up with TRBD1. The CDR3 sequence: CASRPDRGLGNTIYF. DNA for the CDR3: TGTGCCAGCAGGCCAGACAGGGGATTGGGAAACACCATATATTTT.